This T cell receptor beta chain was recorded in a study of blood T cell repertoires in COVID-19 (dated by TCRdb to 2020 to 2022). About the study as a whole: The collaborator samples originated in the United States, Italy and Spain and spanned the acute and convalescent phases of COVID-19. The repertoires were made available in a free public database intended to serve as a resource for research on the immune response to SARS-CoV-2. The dataset comprised deeply sampled blood TCRbeta repertoires from subjects exposed to, actively infected with, or recovered from COVID-19. The material from the prospective study consisted of cDNA or gDNA derived from T cells, B-cell-depleted T cells, or PBMCs. The samples were drawn from two sources: the first 160 participants of the ongoing ImmuneRACE study, and 950 to 1,500 subjects contributed by 6 global collaborators. The sample metadata nearly always contained a de-identified subject ID, COVID-19 status, age in years and sex. Where available, HLA class I and class II types were taken from metadata supplied by the sample provider and were not determined by assay-based typing. The paper as a whole reports these results and caveats: The quantity of clinical and demographic metadata differed by source and by participant and was supplied without curation.

The immunoSEQ Assay, a bias-controlled multiplex PCR, was used to amplify TCRbeta CDR3 regions from genomic DNA. Turning to the authors' computational methods: Within the assay, amplification of reference gene primers was used to estimate how many nucleated cells each sample contained. To quantify the absolute abundance of each unique TCRbeta CDR3 rearrangement, sequence reads were collapsed and filtered. Productive Simpson clonality was computed per sample as the square root of Simpson's diversity index over productive rearrangements. Held by TCRdb, this immuneACCESS table contains in-frame sequences only and omits some clones. Under half of the omission traces to an unresolved V gene where checked; the cause of the rest is unknown. That table furnishes V, J and clone size, whereas the DNA furnished D and trimming. The sample table lists about 240,000 clones, 82% of them with a count of one. The top ten clones comprise around 12% of the sample.

Remarks on this clone: No antigen is known for it. No base-level quality is on record; no much larger clone is a single base apart.

There are 17 amino acids in the CDR3, from cysteine to phenylalanine inclusive. Of all the DNA, just the CDR3 is kept, 51 bases in frame from base 1. Whole blood was collected in K2EDTA tubes by collaborating institutions according to the institutions' own protocols. For TCRbeta analysis, collaborators shipped samples in one of three forms: frozen whole blood, isolated PBMCs, or DNA extracted from either of those sample types. Recombination linked TRBV7-5 to TRBJ2-2; the DNA was not used to check the table's D call, TRBD1. TRBV7-5 is deemed a pseudogene. The sequencing input was peripheral blood. The TCR sequence derives from a woman aged 55-75 years with active or convalescent COVID-19. The DNA sequence is as follows: TGTGCCAGAAGCTTAGGGACAGGGCGTCGGGGCACCGGGGAGCTGTTTTTT. The translation is CARSLGTGRRGTGELFF.